The clone carrying this T cell receptor (beta chain) was counted a few times. Its antigen is unknown. The data belong to a study of vaccination and CD4 T cells after COVID-19. Treatment: approximately nine-day PBMC culture with coronavirus spike peptide pools or control peptides (ViraFEST assay). Sequencing of cultured CD4+ T cell DNA used the Oncomine TCR Beta short-read assay. A single record per CDR3 protein comes from TCRdb applying MiXCR to the PCR reads. The table shows under 6,000 distinct CDR3 sequences, with 21% occurring only once. This clonotype was obtained from a human donor who had recovered from COVID-19. Sequencing was performed on CD4+ T cells from blood, cultured in vitro.

As DNA, the CDR3 is TGTGCCAGCAGTGTGGAAGGGGGCGGGTACGAGCAGTACTTC. It yields the protein CASSVEGGGYEQYF. J is TRBJ2-7 and V is TRBV6-1; 7 nucleotides line up with TRBD1. J lost 4 bases, V lost 4 bases, and 7 bases had no gene match. The CDR3 contains 14 residues. Looked up from germline, CDR1 is MNHNS and CDR2 is SASEGT.